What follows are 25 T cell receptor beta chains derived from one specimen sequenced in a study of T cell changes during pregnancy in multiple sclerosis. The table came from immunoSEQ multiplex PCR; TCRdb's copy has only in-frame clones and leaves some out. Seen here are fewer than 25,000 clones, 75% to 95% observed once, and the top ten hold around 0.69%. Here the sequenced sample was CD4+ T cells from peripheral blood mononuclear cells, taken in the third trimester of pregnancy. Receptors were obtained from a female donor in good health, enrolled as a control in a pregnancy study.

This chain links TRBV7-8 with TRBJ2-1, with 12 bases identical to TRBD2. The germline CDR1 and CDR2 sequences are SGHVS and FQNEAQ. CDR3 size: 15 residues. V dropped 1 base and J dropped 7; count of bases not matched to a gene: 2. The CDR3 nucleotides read TGTGCCAGCAGCTTAGGACTAGCGGGGGAAAATGAGCAGTTCTTC. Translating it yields CASSLGLAGENEQFF.

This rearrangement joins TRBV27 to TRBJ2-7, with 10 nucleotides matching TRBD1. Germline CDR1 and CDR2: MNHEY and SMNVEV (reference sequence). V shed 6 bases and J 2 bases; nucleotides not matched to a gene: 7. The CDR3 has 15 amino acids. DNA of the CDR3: TGTGCCAGCAGCCCTCTAGGGACAGGGGCCTACGAGCAGTACTTC. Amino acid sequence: CASSPLGTGAYEQYF.

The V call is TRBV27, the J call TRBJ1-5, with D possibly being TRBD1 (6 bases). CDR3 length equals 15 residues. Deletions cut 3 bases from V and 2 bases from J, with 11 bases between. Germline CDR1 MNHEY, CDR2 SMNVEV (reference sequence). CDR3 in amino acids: CASSFSRGGNQPQHF. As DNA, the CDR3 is TGTGCCAGCAGTTTTTCCAGGGGAGGCAATCAGCCCCAGCATTTT.

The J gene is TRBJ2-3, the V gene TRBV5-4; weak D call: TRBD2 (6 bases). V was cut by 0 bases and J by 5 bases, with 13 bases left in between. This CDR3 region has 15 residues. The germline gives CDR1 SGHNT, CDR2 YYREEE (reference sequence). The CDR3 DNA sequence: TGTGCCAGCAGCTTGGCGGGGATGGGAGGAGATACGCAGTATTTT. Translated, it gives CASSLAGMGGDTQYF. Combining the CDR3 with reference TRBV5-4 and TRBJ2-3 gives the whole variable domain ETGVTQSPTHLIKTRGQQVTLRCSSQSGHNTVSWYQQALGQGPQFIFQYYREEENGRGNFPPRFSGLQFPNYSSELNVNALELDDSALYLCASSLAGMGGDTQYFGPGTRLTVL.

The CDR3 reads CASSQGETGGFTEQFF. In nucleotides, the CDR3 is TGTGCCAGCAGCCAAGGAGAGACAGGGGGCTTCACTGAGCAGTTCTTC. V and J are TRBV4-2 and TRBJ2-1, with 10 bases lining up with TRBD1. This CDR3 has 16 residues. The trim removed 1 base at V and 9 bases at J, leaving 9 bases unmatched. Germline lookup yields CDR1 LGHNA and CDR2 YNFKEQ.

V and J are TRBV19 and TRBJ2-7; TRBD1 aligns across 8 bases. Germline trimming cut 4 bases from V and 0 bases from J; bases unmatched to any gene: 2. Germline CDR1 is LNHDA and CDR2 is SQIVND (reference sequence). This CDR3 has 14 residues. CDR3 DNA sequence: TGTGCCAGTAGTACGGGACAGGACTCCTACGAGCAGTACTTC. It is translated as CASSTGQDSYEQYF.

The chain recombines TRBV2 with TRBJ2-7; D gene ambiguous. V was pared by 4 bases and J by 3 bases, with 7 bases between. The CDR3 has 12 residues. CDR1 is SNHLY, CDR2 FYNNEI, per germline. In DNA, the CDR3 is TGTGCCAGCAGTGTGGCCAGCTACGAGCAGTACTTC. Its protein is CASSVASYEQYF. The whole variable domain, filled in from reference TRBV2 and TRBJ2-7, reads EPEVTQTPSHQVTQMGQEVILRCVPISNHLYFYWYRQILGQKVEFLVSFYNNEISEKSEIFDDQFSVERPDGSNFTLKIRSTKLEDSAMYFCASSVASYEQYFGPGTRLTVT.

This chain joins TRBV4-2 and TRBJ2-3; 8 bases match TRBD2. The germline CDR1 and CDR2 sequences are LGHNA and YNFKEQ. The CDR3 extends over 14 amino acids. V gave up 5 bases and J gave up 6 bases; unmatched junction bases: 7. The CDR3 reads CASSSGTRADTQYF. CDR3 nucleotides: TGTGCCAGCAGCTCCGGGACTAGAGCCGATACGCAGTATTTT.

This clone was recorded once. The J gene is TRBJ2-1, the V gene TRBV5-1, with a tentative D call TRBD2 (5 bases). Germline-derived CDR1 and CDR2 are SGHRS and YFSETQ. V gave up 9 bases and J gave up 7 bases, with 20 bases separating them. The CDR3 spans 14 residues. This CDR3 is CATSGSKFGNEQFF. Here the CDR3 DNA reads TGCGCCACCTCGGGATCAAAATTCGGGAATGAGCAGTTCTTC.

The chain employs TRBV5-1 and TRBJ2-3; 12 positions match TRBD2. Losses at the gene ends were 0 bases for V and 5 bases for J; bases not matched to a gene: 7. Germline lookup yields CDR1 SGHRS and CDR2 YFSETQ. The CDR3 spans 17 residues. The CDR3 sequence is CASSLEILAGGRDTQYF. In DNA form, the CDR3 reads TGCGCCAGCAGCTTGGAGATTCTAGCGGGGGGGCGAGATACGCAGTATTTT.

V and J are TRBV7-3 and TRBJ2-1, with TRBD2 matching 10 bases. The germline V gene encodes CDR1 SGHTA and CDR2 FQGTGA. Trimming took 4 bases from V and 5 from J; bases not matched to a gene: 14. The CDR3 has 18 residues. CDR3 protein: CASSYNVAGGYYHNEQFF. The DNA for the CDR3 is TGTGCCAGCAGCTACAACGTAGCGGGAGGTTATTACCACAATGAGCAGTTCTTC.

The CDR3 bases are TGTGCCAGCAGCTTAACCGGGACTAGCGGGGAGTACGAGCAGTACTTC. It specifies CASSLTGTSGEYEQYF. The chain has TRBV5-5 and TRBJ2-7; 13 bases fit TRBD2. This CDR3 is built from 16 residues. CDR1 is SGHKS, CDR2 YYEKEE, per germline (reference sequence). The J segment lost 4 bases and the V segment lost 2 bases, leaving 6 bases of the junction unmatched.

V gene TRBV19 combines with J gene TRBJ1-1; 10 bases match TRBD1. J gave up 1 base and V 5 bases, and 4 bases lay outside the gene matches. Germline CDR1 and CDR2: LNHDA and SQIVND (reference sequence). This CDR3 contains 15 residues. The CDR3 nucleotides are TGTGCCAGTAGTTCGGACAGGGGGAGGAACACTGAAGCTTTCTTT. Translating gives CASSSDRGRNTEAFF.

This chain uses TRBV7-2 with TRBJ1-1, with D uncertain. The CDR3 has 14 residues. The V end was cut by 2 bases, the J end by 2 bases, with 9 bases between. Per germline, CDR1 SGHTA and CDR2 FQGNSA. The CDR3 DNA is TGTGCCAGCAGCTTACTTCCACTTAACACTGAAGCTTTCTTT. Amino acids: CASSLLPLNTEAFF. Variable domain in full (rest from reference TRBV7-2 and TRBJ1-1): GAGVSQSPSNKVTEKGKDVELRCDPISGHTALYWYRQSLGQGLEFLIYFQGNSAPDKSGLPSDRFSAERTGGSVSTLTIQRTQQEDSAVYLCASSLLPLNTEAFFGQGTRLTVV.

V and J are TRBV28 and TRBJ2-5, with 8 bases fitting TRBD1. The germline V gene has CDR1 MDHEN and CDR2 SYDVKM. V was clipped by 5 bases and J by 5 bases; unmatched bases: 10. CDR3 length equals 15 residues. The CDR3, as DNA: TGTGCCAGCAGTACAAAGACAGGGGCTTGGGAGACCCAGTACTTC. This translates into CASSTKTGAWETQYF.

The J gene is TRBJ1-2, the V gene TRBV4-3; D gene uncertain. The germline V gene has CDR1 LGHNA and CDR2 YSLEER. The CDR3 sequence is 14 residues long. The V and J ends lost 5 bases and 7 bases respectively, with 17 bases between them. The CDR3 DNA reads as TGCGCCAGCAGCGGCCGGGAACCGGAGGGTGGCTACACCTTC. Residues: CASSGREPEGGYTF.

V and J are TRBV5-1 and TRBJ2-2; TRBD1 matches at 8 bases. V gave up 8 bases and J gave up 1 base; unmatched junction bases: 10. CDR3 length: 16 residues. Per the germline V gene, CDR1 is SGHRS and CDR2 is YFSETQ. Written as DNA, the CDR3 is TGCGCCAGTAGACCTCGTGACAGGGGGAACACCGGGGAGCTGTTTTTT. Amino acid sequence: CASRPRDRGNTGELFF. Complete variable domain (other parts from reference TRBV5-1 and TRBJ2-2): KAGVTQTPRYLIKTRGQQVTLSCSPISGHRSVSWYQQTPGQGLQFLFEYFSETQRNKGNFPGRFSGRQFSNSRSEMNVSTLELGDSALYLCASRPRDRGNTGELFFGEGSRLTVL.

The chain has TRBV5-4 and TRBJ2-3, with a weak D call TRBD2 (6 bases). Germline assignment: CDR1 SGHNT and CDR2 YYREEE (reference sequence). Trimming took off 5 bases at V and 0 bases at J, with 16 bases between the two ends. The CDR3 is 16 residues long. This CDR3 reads CASRAWVAGSTDTQYF. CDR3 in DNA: TGTGCCAGCAGAGCTTGGGTTGCGGGAAGCACAGATACGCAGTATTTT.

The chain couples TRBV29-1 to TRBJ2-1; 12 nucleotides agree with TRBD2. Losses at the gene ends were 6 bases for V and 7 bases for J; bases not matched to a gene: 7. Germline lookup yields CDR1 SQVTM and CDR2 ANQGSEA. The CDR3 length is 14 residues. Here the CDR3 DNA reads TGCAGCGTGGAGATAGGGACTAGCGGGAATGAGCAGTTCTTC. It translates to CSVEIGTSGNEQFF.

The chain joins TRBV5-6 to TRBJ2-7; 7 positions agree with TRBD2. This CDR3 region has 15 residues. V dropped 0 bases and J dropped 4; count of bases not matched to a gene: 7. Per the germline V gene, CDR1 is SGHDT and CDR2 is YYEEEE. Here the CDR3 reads CASSLGGGIIYEQYF. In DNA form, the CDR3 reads TGTGCCAGCAGCTTGGGCGGGGGAATTATATACGAGCAGTACTTC.

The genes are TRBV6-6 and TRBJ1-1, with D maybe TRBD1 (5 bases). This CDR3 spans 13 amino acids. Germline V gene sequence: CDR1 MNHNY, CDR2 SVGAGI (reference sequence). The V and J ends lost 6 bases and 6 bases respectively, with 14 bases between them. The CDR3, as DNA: TGTGCCAGCAGAACCCAGGGATATGCTGAAGCTTTCTTT. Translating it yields CASRTQGYAEAFF.

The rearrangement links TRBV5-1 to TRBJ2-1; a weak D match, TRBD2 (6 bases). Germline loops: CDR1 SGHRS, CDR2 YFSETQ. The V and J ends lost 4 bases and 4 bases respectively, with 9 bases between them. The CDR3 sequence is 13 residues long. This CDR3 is CASSGGLYNEQFF. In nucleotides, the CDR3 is TGCGCCAGCAGCGGGGGACTTTACAATGAGCAGTTCTTC.

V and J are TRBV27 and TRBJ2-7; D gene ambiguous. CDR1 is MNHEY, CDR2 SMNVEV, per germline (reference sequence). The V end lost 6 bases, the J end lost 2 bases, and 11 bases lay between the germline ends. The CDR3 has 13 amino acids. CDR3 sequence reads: CASSNSPPYEQYF. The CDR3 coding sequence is TGTGCCAGCAGCAACAGTCCCCCCTACGAGCAGTACTTC.

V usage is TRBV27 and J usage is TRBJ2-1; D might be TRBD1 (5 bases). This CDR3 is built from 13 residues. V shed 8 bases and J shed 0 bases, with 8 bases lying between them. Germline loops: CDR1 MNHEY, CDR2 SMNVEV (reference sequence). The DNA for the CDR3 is TGTGCCAGCGGGGCTTACTCCTACAATGAGCAGTTCTTC. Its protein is CASGAYSYNEQFF.

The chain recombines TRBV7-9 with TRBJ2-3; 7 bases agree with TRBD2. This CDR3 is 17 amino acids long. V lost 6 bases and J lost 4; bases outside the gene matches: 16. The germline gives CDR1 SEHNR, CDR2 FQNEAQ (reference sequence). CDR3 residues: CASSSTGRGSFPDTQYF. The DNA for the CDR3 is TGTGCCAGCAGTTCTACCGGGCGGGGGTCCTTCCCAGATACGCAGTATTTT.